What follows describes a single T cell receptor beta chain. Its antigen is unidentified. TCRdb's table, derived via immunoSEQ multiplex PCR, lists solely in-frame clones and lacks some. The profile shows fewer than 150,000 clones, around 90% of them singletons. This sample is part of a study of T cell responses to AZD1222 COVID-19 vaccine. The CDR3 covers 15 residues. Germline values: CDR1 SNHLY, CDR2 FYNNEI. J lost 2 bases, V lost 8 bases, and 6 bases had no gene match. Findings of the study overall: Without day 14 samples, only post-peak T cell repertoires were studied. Close to half of all spike-specific TCRs reportedly target regions of the variants that are unmutated.

The source is an adult who received the AZD1222 COVID-19 vaccine. The sequences come from peripheral blood, collected 28 days after the second AZD1222 dose. V is TRBV2 and J is TRBJ2-1; TRBD1 agrees at 10 bases. This CDR3 is CASGKTGGAYNEQFF. The CDR3 DNA is TGTGCCAGCGGAAAGACAGGGGGCGCCTACAATGAGCAGTTCTTC. The full variable domain, its missing parts supplied by reference TRBV2 and TRBJ2-1, is EPEVTQTPSHQVTQMGQEVILRCVPISNHLYFYWYRQILGQKVEFLVSFYNNEISEKSEIFDDQFSVERPDGSNFTLKIRSTKLEDSAMYFCASGKTGGAYNEQFFGPGTRLTVL.